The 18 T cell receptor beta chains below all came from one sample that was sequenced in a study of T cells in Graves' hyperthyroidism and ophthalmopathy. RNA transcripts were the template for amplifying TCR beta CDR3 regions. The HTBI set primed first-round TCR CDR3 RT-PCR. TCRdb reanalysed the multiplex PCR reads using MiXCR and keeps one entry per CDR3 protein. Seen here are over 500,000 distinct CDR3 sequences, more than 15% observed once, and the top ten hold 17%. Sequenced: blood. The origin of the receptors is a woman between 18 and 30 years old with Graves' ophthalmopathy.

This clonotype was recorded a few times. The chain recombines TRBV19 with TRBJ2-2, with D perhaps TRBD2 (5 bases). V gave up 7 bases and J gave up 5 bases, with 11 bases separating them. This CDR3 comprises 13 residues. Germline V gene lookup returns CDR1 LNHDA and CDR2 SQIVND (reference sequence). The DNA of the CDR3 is TGTGCCAGTAATCGGGGTGAAACCGGGGAGCTGTTTTTT. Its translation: CASNRGETGELFF.

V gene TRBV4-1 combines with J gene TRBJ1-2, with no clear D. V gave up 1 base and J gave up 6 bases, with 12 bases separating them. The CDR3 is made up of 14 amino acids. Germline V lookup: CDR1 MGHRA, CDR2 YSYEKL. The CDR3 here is CASSQVSGRDGYTF. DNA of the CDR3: TGCGCCAGCAGCCAAGTGTCCGGGCGGGATGGCTACACCTTC.

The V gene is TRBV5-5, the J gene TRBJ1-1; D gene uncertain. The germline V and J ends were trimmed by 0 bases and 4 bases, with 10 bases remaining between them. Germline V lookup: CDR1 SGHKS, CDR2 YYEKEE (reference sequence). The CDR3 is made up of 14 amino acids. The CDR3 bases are TGTGCCAGCAGCTTGGTGCGGAGTAGCACTGAAGCTTTCTTT. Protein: CASSLVRSSTEAFF.

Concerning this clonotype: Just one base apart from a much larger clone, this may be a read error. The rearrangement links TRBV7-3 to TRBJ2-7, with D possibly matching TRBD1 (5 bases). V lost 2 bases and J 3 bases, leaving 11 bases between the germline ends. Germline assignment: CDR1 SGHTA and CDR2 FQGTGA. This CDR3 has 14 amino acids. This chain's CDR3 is CASSLGKGNYEQYF. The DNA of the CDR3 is TGTGCCAGCAGCTTAGGCAAGGGGAACTACGAGCAGTACTTC.

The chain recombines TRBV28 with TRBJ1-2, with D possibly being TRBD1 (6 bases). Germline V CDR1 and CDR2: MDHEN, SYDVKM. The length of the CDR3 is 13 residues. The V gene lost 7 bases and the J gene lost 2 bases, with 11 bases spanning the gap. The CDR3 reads CASTKTGNYGYTF. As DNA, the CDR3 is TGTGCCAGCACAAAAACAGGGAACTATGGCTACACCTTC.

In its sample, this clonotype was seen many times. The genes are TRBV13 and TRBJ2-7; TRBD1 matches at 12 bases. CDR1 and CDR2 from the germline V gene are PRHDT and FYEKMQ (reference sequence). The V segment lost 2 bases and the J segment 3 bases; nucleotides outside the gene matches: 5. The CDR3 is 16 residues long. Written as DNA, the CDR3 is TGTGCCAGCAGCTTACCGGGACAGGGGGCAAACTACGAGCAGTACTTC. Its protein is CASSLPGQGANYEQYF.

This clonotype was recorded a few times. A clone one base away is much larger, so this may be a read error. CDR3 region: CGSSRRRGNTEAFF. The CDR3 DNA follows: TGTGGCAGCTCACGGCGCAGGGGAAACACTGAAGCTTTCTTT. This rearrangement joins TRBV18 to TRBJ1-1; tentative D call: TRBD1 (6 bases). From germline, CDR1 is KGHSH and CDR2 LQKENI. The CDR3 has 14 amino acids.

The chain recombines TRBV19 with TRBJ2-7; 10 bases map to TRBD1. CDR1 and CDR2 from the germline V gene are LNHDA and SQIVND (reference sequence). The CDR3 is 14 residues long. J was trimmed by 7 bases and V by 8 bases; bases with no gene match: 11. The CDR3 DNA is TGTGCCAGTTCTCCGGGACAGGGGTTAGAGGAGCAGTACTTC. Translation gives CASSPGQGLEEQYF.

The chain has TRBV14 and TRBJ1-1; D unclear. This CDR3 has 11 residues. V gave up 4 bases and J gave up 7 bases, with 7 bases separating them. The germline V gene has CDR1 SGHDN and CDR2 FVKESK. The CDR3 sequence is CASSPDDEAFF. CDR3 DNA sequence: TGTGCCAGCAGCCCAGACGATGAAGCTTTCTTT.

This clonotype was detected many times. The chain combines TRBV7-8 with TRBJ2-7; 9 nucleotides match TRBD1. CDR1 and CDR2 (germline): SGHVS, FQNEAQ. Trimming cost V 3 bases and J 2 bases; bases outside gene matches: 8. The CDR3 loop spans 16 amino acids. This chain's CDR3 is CASSFRDRAATYEQYF. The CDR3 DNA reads TGTGCCAGCAGCTTCCGGGACAGGGCAGCAACCTACGAGCAGTACTTC.

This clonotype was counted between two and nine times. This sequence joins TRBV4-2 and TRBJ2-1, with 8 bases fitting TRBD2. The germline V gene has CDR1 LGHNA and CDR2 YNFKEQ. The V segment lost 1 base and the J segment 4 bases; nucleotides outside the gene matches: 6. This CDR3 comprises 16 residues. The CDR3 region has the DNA TGTGCCAGCAGCCAAGGGTCAGCGGGAGAATACAATGAGCAGTTCTTC. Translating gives CASSQGSAGEYNEQFF.

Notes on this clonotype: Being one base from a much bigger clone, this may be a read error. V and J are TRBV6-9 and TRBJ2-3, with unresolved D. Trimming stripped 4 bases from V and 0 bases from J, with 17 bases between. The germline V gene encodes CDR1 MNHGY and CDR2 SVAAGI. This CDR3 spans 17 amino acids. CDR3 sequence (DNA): TGTGCCAGCAGTTCACACGGAACGGGCCTTAGCACAGATACGCAGTATTTT. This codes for CASSSHGTGLSTDTQYF.

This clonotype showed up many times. The CDR3 is CASSFGGYEQYF. The CDR3 region has the DNA TGTGCCAGCAGTTTTGGGGGTTACGAGCAGTACTTC. The genes are TRBV12-3 or TRBV12-4 and TRBJ2-7; D is tentatively TRBD1 or TRBD2 (5 bases each). Deletions cut 3 bases from V and 4 bases from J, with 7 bases between. The CDR3 has 12 residues.

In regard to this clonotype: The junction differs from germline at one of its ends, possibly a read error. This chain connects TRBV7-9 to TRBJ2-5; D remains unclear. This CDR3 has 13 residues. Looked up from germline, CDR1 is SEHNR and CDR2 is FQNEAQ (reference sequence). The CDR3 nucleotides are TGTGCCAGCGGCTTAGAAGAAGTGAAGACCCAGTACTTC. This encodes CASGLEEVKTQYF.

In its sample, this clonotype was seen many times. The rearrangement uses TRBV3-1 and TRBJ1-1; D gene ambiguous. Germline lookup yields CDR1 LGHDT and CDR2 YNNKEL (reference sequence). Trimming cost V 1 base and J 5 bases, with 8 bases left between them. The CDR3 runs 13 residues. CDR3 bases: TGTGCCAGCAGCCAAGGTACCTGGACTGAAGCTTTCTTT. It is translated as CASSQGTWTEAFF.

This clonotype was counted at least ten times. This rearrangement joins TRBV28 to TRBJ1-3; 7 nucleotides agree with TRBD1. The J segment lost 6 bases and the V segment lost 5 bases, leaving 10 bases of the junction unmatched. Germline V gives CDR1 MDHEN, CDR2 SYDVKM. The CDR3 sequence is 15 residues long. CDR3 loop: CASSDPGTVPNTIYF. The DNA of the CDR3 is TGTGCCAGCAGTGACCCCGGGACAGTCCCAAACACCATATATTTT.

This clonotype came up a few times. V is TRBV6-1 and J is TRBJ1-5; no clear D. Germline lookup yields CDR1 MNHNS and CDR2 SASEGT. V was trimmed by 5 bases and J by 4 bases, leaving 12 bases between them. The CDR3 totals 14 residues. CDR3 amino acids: CASSFYSENQPQHF. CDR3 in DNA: TGTGCCAGCAGTTTTTACAGCGAGAATCAGCCCCAGCATTTT.

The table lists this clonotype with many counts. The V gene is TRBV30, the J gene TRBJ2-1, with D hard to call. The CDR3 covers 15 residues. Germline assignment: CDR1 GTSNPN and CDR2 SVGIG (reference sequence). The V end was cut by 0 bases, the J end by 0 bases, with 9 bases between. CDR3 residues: CAWSVTPSSYNEQFF. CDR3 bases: TGTGCCTGGAGTGTAACACCGAGCTCCTACAATGAGCAGTTCTTC.